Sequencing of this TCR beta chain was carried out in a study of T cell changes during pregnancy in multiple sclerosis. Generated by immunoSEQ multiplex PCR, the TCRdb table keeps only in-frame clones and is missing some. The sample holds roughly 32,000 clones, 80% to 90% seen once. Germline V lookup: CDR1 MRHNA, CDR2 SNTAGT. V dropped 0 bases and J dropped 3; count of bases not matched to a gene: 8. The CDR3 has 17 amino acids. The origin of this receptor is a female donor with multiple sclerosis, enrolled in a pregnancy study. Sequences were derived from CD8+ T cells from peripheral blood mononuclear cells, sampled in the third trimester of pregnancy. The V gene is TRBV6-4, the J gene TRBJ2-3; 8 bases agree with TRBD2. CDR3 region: CASSDSRSGGGTDTQYF. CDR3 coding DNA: TGTGCCAGCAGTGACTCTAGGAGCGGGGGAGGAACAGATACGCAGTATTTT.